This T cell receptor (beta chain) emerged from a study of human versus mouse CDR3 diversity and MHC coevolution. Study-wide background: immunoSEQ was reported to reach one in 200,000 T cells sensitivity.

This CDR3 is 18 amino acids long. The V end lost 3 bases, the J end lost 2 bases, and 20 bases lay between the germline ends. The V gene's germline CDR1 is SGHTA and CDR2 FQGNSA. On this clone itself: Its antigen is not identified.

General observations from the study: By iCHAO1, human TCR beta clonotypes numbered approximately 1.6 million, the most. Human T cells were selected on six MHC II alleles.

The assay was immunoSEQ multiplex PCR, and TCRdb's table has in-frame clones only and misses some. The sample carries 50,000 to 70,000 clones, just under 95% recorded once. The sample was naive CD4+ T cells from blood. Stated subset: CD45RO-negative CD62L-positive naive CD4 T cells. The chain has TRBV7-2 and TRBJ1-3, with D tentatively TRBD1 (6 bases). The origin of this receptor is a person in their 60s in good health. This CDR3 is CASSFENRVAGTGNTIYF. The CDR3 coding sequence is TGTGCCAGCAGCTTTGAGAACAGGGTGGCAGGGACTGGAAACACCATATATTTT.